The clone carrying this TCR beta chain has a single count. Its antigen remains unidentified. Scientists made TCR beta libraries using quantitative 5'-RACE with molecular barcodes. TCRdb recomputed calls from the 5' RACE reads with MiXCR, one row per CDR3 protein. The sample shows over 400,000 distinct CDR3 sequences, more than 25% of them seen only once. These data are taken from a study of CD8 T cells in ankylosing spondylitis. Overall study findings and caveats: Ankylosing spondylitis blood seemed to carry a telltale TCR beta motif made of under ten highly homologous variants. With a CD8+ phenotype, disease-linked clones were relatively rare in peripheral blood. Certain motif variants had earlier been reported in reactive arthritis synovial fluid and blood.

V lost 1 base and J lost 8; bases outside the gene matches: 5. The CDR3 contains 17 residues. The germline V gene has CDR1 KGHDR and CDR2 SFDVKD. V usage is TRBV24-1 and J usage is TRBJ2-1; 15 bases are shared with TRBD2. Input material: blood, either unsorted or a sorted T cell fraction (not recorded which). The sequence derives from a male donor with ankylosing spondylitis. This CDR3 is CATSDFGLAGGRDEQFF. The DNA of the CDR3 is TGTGCCACCAGTGATTTTGGACTAGCGGGAGGGAGGGATGAGCAGTTCTTC.